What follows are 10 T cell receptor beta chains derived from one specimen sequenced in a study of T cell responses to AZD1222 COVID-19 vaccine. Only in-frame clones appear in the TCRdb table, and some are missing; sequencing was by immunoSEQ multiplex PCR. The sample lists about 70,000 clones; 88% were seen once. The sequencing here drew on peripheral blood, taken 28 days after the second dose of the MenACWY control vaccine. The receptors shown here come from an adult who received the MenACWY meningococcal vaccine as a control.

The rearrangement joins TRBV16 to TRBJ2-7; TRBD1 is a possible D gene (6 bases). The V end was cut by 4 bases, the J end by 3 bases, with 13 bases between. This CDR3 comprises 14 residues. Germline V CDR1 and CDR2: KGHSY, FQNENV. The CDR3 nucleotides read TGTGCCAGCAGCCCATGGGACAACTACTACGAGCAGTACTTC. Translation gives CASSPWDNYYEQYF.

CDR3 nucleotide sequence: TGTGCCAGCTCGCCAGGGGTTCGCGACGTCGGGACCCAGTACTTC. Protein product: CASSPGVRDVGTQYF. The rearrangement links TRBV18 to TRBJ2-5; TRBD1 is a possible D gene (6 bases). The germline V gene encodes CDR1 KGHSH and CDR2 LQKENI. The V end was cut by 6 bases, the J end by 7 bases, with 21 bases between. The CDR3 sequence is 15 residues long. Complete variable domain (other parts from reference TRBV18 and TRBJ2-5): NAGVMQNPRHLVRRRGQEARLRCSPMKGHSHVYWYRQLPEEGLKFMVYLQKENIIDESGMPKERFSAEFPKEGPSILRIQQVVRGDSAAYFCASSPGVRDVGTQYFGPGTRLLVL.

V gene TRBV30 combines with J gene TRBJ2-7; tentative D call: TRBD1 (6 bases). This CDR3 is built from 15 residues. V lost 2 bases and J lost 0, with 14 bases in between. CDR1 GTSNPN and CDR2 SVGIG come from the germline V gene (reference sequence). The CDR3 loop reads CAWSPGTPSSYEQYF. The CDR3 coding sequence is TGTGCCTGGAGTCCCGGGACACCTAGCTCCTACGAGCAGTACTTC.

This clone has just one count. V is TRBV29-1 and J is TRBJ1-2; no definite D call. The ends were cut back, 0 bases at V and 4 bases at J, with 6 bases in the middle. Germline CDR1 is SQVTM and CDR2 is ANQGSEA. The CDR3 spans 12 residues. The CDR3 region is CSVEESFYGYTF. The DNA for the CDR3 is TGCAGCGTTGAAGAAAGCTTCTATGGCTACACCTTC.

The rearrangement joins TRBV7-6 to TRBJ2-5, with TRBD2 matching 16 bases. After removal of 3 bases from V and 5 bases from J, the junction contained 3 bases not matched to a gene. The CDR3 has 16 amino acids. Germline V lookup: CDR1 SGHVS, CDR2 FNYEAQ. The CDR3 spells CASSLGTSGRGETQYF. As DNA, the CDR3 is TGTGCCAGCAGCTTGGGGACTAGCGGGAGGGGGGAGACCCAGTACTTC.

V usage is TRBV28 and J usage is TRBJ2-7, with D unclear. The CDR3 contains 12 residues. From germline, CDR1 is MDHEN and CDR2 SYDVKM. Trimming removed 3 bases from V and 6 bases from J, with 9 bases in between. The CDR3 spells CASSFYLREQYF. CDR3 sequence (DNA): TGTGCCAGCAGTTTTTATTTACGCGAGCAGTACTTC.

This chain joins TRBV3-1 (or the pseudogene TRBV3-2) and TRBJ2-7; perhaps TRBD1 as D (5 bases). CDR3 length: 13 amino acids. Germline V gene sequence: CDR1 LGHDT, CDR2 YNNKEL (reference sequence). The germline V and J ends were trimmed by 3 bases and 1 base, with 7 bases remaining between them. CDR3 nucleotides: TGTGCCAGCAGCCAGACAGCATCCTACGAGCAGTACTTC. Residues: CASSQTASYEQYF.

The CDR3: CASSLGFNEQYF. The CDR3 region has the DNA TGTGCCAGCAGTTTAGGCTTTAACGAGCAGTACTTC. The chain employs TRBV28 and TRBJ2-7; D is unresolved. V lost 2 bases to trimming and J lost 5 bases, with 7 bases between them. Germline values: CDR1 MDHEN, CDR2 SYDVKM. There are 12 residues in the CDR3.

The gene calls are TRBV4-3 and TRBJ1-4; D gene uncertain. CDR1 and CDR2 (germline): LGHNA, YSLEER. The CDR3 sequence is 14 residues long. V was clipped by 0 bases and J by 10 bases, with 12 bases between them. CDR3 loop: CASSQDSGFGKLFF. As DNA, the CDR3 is TGCGCCAGCAGCCAAGATAGCGGGTTCGGAAAACTGTTTTTT.

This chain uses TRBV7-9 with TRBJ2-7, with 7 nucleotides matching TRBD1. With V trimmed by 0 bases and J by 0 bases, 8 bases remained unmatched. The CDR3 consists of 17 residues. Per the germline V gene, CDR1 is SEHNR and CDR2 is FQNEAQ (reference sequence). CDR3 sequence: CASSLAVRQGFSYEQYF. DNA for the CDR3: TGTGCCAGCAGCTTAGCGGTGAGACAGGGATTCTCCTACGAGCAGTACTTC.